This T cell receptor beta chain emerged from a study of PD-1 blockade in mismatch repair-deficient tumors. Study as a whole: Enrolled about 2013-2016, patients had progressing, pretreated mismatch repair-deficient cancers of around 12 types.

The table came from immunoSEQ multiplex PCR; TCRdb's copy has only in-frame clones and leaves some out. The table lists about 130,000 clones, 88% of them singletons. TCR sequencing covered three patients who responded to pembrolizumab. The origin of this receptor is an adult with mismatch repair-deficient cancer. Sequencing was performed on peripheral blood, taken approximately 70 weeks after starting pembrolizumab.

In DNA, the CDR3 is TGTGCTAGTGGTTTGACCCTGGACGGTGAGCAGTTCTTC. Translating gives CASGLTLDGEQFF. This chain joins TRBV12-5 and TRBJ2-1; unclear D gene. V was shortened by 2 bases and J by 9 bases, with 11 bases between the two germline ends. The CDR3 has 13 amino acids. Germline values: CDR1 LGHNT, CDR2 FRNRAP.